This T cell receptor beta chain was sequenced in a study of OX40 agonist ivuxolimab in advanced cancers. V was clipped by 0 bases and J by 0 bases, with 13 bases between them. Germline CDR1 and CDR2: SGHRS and YFSETQ. The CDR3 totals 16 residues. The table came from immunoSEQ multiplex PCR; TCRdb's copy has only in-frame clones and leaves some out. The sample comprises over 13,000 clones, just over 70% of which are singletons, and 36% rests with the top ten. This receptor was taken from an adult with an advanced solid tumor such as melanoma, head and neck, liver or kidney cancer. The sequences come from CD4+ or CD8+ T cells sorted from blood, collected in a trial of the OX40 agonist ivuxolimab. The gene calls are TRBV5-1 and TRBJ2-7; possible D gene TRBD2, 6 bases. In nucleotides, the CDR3 is TGCGCCAGCAGCTTGGCCGGGGGAGAGAGCTCCTACGAGCAGTACTTC. It specifies CASSLAGGESSYEQYF.